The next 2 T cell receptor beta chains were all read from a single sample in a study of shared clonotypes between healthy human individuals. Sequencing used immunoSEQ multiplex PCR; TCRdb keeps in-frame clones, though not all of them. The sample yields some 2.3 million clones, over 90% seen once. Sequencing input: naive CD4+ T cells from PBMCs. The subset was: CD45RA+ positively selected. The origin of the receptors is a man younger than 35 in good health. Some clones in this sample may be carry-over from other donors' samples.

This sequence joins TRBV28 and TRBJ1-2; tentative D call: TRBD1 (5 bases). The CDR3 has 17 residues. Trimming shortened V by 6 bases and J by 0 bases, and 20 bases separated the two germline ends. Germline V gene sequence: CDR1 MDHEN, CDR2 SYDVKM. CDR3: CASSQPPGGYSNYGYTF. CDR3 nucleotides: TGTGCCAGCAGCCAACCCCCTGGGGGGTATTCTAACTATGGCTACACCTTC.

In DNA, the CDR3 is TGCGCCAGCAGCCAAGAGGTTGCAGGGTCAAAGTTCAATTCACCCCTCCACTTT. Encoded protein: CASSQEVAGSKFNSPLHF. V usage is TRBV4-3 and J usage is TRBJ1-6; TRBD1 might be the D (5 bases). Germline CDR1 reads LGHNA; CDR2 reads YSLEER. The CDR3 runs 18 residues. The germline V and J ends were trimmed by 0 bases and 7 bases, with 19 bases remaining between them.